Below are 3 T cell receptor beta chains sequenced from a single sample in a study of cytomegalovirus exposure and HLA in healthy donors. PCR employed 60 Vbeta and 13 Jbeta primers. TCRdb's table, derived via immunoSEQ multiplex PCR, lists solely in-frame clones and lacks some. The data hold 90,000 to 95,000 clones, with roughly 80% observed a single time. The specimen sequenced was PBMCs. The origin of the receptors is a girl aged 2 to 10 in good health and CMV-seropositive.

The chain carries TRBV11-1 and TRBJ2-2, with TRBD1 matching 8 bases. Germline trimming cut 5 bases from V and 0 bases from J; bases unmatched to any gene: 5. The CDR3 has 16 residues. Germline V CDR1 and CDR2: SGHAT, FQDESV (reference sequence). The DNA for the CDR3 is TGTGCCAGCAGCCCTTCAGGGGGCCCGAACACCGGGGAGCTGTTTTTT. It encodes CASSPSGGPNTGELFF.

The V and J genes are TRBV2 and TRBJ1-2; D gene ambiguous. The CDR3 runs 13 residues. Germline loops: CDR1 SNHLY, CDR2 FYNNEI. The V end was cut by 7 bases, the J end by 5 bases, with 14 bases between. In nucleotides, the CDR3 is TGTGCCAGCAAGGCGGGCCCGGGGTATGGCTACACCTTC. It encodes CASKAGPGYGYTF.

This clone was counted between two and nine times. The rearrangement joins TRBV27 to TRBJ2-1; 8 bases fit TRBD2. The germline gives CDR1 MNHEY, CDR2 SMNVEV (reference sequence). CDR3 length equals 15 residues. Trimming took 0 bases from V and 6 from J; bases not matched to a gene: 4. CDR3 sequence: CASSLSSGKGNEQFF. For the CDR3, the DNA is TGTGCCAGCAGTTTATCTAGCGGGAAGGGCAATGAGCAGTTCTTC.